Each of the 6 T cell receptor beta chains below was sequenced from the same sample in a study of blood T cell repertoires in COVID-19. The table came from immunoSEQ multiplex PCR; TCRdb's copy has only in-frame clones and leaves some out. The sample has 20,000 to 25,000 clones, roughly 90% seen once. The sequenced sample was peripheral blood. These receptor sequences come from a woman aged 80 or over with active or convalescent COVID-19.

V and J are TRBV11-3 and TRBJ1-2; TRBD1 aligns across 8 bases. Per the germline V gene, CDR1 is SGHNT and CDR2 is YENEEA. The CDR3 sequence is 15 residues long. The J segment lost 5 bases and the V segment lost 2 bases, leaving 7 bases of the junction unmatched. DNA for the CDR3: TGTGCCAGCAGCTTAAGGGCAGGGGGCGAGTATGGCTACACCTTC. Encoded protein: CASSLRAGGEYGYTF. Together with reference TRBV11-3 and TRBJ1-2, the CDR3 gives the full variable domain: EAGVVQSPRYKIIEKKQPVAFWCNPISGHNTLYWYLQNLGQGPELLIRYENEEAVDDSQLPKDRFSAERLKGVDSTLKIQPAELGDSAVYLCASSLRAGGEYGYTFGSGTRLTVV.

V is TRBV11-2 and J is TRBJ2-5; possibly TRBD2 for D (5 bases). The CDR3 spans 15 residues. The V gene's germline CDR1 is SGHAT and CDR2 FQNNGV. V lost 4 bases, J lost 4 bases, and 16 bases lay in between. In DNA form, the CDR3 reads TGTGCCAGCAGCTCGAGGCTAGCAGTGGGAGAGACCCAGTACTTC. This encodes CASSSRLAVGETQYF.

This sequence joins TRBV28 and TRBJ2-1; D call uncertain. Germline V gives CDR1 MDHEN, CDR2 SYDVKM. The germline V and J ends were trimmed by 5 bases and 3 bases, with 8 bases remaining between them. The CDR3 consists of 13 residues. CDR3 protein: CASSGQNYNEQFF. The CDR3 DNA follows: TGTGCCAGCAGTGGGCAGAACTACAATGAGCAGTTCTTC.

The chain joins TRBV28 to TRBJ2-7; maybe TRBD1 (5 bases). The V gene's germline CDR1 is MDHEN and CDR2 SYDVKM. V dropped 6 bases and J dropped 3 bases, with 12 bases sitting between them. This CDR3 comprises 13 residues. The CDR3 sequence: CASRSFTGYEQYF. The CDR3 DNA reads TGTGCCAGCAGATCCTTCACAGGCTACGAGCAGTACTTC.

This chain connects TRBV5-4 to TRBJ1-2; 8 bases map to TRBD1. The CDR3 loop spans 15 amino acids. V gave up 1 base and J gave up 4 bases; unmatched junction bases: 6. Germline values: CDR1 SGHNT, CDR2 YYREEE (reference sequence). The CDR3: CASSLHTQGVYGYTF. In nucleotides, the CDR3 is TGTGCCAGCAGCTTGCACACACAGGGGGTCTATGGCTACACCTTC.

V gene TRBV27 combines with J gene TRBJ2-7; 7 bases line up with TRBD1. This CDR3 comprises 14 residues. Germline V lookup: CDR1 MNHEY, CDR2 SMNVEV (reference sequence). V was pared by 8 bases and J by 3 bases, with 10 bases of the junction left unmatched. CDR3 nucleotide sequence: TGTGCCAGCGGACGCTGGGGACAGAGCTACGAGCAGTACTTC. As protein: CASGRWGQSYEQYF.